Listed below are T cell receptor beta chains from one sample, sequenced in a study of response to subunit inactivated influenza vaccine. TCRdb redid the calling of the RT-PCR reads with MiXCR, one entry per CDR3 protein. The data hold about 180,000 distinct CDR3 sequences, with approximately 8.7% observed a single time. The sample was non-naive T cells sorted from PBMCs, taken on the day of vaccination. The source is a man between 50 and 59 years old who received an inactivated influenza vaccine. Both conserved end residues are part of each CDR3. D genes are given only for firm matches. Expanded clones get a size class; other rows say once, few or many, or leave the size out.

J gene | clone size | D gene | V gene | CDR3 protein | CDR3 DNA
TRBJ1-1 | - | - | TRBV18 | CASSPNREGTEAFF | TGTGCCAGCTCACCCAACAGGGAGGGCACTGAAGCTTTCTTT
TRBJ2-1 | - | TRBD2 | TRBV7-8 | CASGLGDYLKSSYNEQFF | TGTGCCAGCGGCTTAGGGGACTACCTAAAAAGCTCCTACAATGAGCAGTTCTTC
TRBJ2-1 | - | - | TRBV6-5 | CASSPFPGEQFF | TGTGCCAGCAGTCCTTTCCCTGGTGAGCAGTTCTTC
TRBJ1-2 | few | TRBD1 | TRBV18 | CASSPAGTDSGYTF | TGTGCCAGCTCACCAGCGGGGACAGATAGTGGCTACACCTTC
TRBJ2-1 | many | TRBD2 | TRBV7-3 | CASSLRAGGGLSYNEQFF | TGTGCCAGCAGCTTAAGGGCGGGAGGGGGTCTCTCCTACAATGAGCAGTTCTTC
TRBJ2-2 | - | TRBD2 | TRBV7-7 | CASSGGPNTGELFF | TGTGCTAGCAGCGGGGGCCCGAACACCGGGGAGCTGTTTTTT
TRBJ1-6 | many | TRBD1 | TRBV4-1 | CASSQEVRQGLRNSPLHF | TGCGCCAGCAGCCAAGAGGTCAGACAGGGCTTACGGAATTCACCCCTCCACTTT
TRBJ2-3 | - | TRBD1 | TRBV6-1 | CASSDTGGITDTQYF | TGTGCCAGCAGTGACACAGGGGGCATCACAGATACGCAGTATTTT
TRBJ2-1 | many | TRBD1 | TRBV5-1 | CASSLEGQGLNEQFF | TGCGCCAGCAGCTTGGAGGGACAGGGTCTCAATGAGCAGTTCTTC
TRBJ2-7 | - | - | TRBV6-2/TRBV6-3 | CASGPLGTTSYEQYF | TGTGCCAGCGGGCCTCTGGGGACAACATCCTACGAGCAGTACTTC
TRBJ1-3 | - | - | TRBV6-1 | CASRKTGLSGNTIYF | TGTGCCAGCAGAAAAACAGGGCTGTCTGGAAACACCATATATTTT